This T cell receptor beta chain came from a study of human T cells and chemical hapten exposure. Overall study: Patch testing placed 0.01% DPC on the upper back, with readings at 6 days. General observations from the study: With regard to DPC sensitization, TCRs above 1 in 1000 frequency did not change.

This clonotype was seen ten or more times. Its target is unknown. TCRdb reanalysed the RACE reads using MiXCR and keeps one entry per CDR3 protein. Of approximately 88,000 distinct CDR3 sequences listed, over 10% are singletons. Trimming removed 3 bases at V and 1 base at J, with 8 bases between. CDR3 length equals 13 residues. Germline V CDR1 and CDR2: DFQATT, SNEGSKA (reference sequence). Sample time point: patch test 3, about 24 weeks after DPC sensitization. Treatment defined: therapeutic diphenylcyclopropenone sensitization with weekly scalp DPC. The chain carries TRBV20-1 and TRBJ2-3; D remains unclear. Sequenced material: whole blood, taken in connection with sensitization to the hapten diphenylcyclopropenone (DPC). The sequence came from a woman aged 50 to 65 with alopecia areata. Some clones in this sample may be carry-over from other donors' samples. The CDR3 DNA reads as TGCAGTGCTAGCGAGGACCGCACAGATACGCAGTATTTT. It translates to CSASEDRTDTQYF.